The 10 T cell receptor beta chains listed next were all sequenced from one sample in a study of blood T cell repertoires in COVID-19. Generated by immunoSEQ multiplex PCR, the TCRdb table keeps only in-frame clones and is missing some. The sample carries about 28,000 clones, approximately 93% recorded once. The sample comprised peripheral blood. These receptors originate from a woman aged 65 to 85 with COVID-19, enrolled during active disease.

The chain couples TRBV6-5 to TRBJ2-3, with 9 bases matching TRBD2. The V segment lost 8 bases and the J segment 6 bases; nucleotides outside the gene matches: 9. This CDR3 spans 14 amino acids. Germline V lookup: CDR1 MNHEY, CDR2 SVGAGI. As DNA, the CDR3 is TGTGCCAGCGCCCCGGGACTAGCTTCCGATACGCAGTATTTT. As protein: CASAPGLASDTQYF.

This clone was detected a few times. The rearrangement links TRBV28 to TRBJ1-4; possible D gene TRBD1, 5 bases. The V end lost 3 bases, the J end lost 8 bases, and 13 bases lay between the germline ends. Per the germline V gene, CDR1 is MDHEN and CDR2 is SYDVKM. The CDR3 length is 14 residues. CDR3 nucleotide sequence: TGTGCCAGCAGTTTTGAGCAGGGCAACGAAAAACTGTTTTTT. Amino acid sequence: CASSFEQGNEKLFF. Variable domain in full (rest from reference TRBV28 and TRBJ1-4): DVKVTQSSRYLVKRTGEKVFLECVQDMDHENMFWYRQDPGLGLRLIYFSYDVKMKEKGDIPEGYSVSREKKERFSLILESASTNQTSMYLCASSFEQGNEKLFFGSGTQLSVL.

This chain joins TRBV2 and TRBJ1-2, with D possibly TRBD1 on 6 matching bases. Per the germline V gene, CDR1 is SNHLY and CDR2 is FYNNEI. CDR3 length: 12 residues. V lost 10 bases, J lost 2 bases, and 11 bases lay in between. Here the CDR3 DNA reads TGTGCCACCCCGGACAGAAACTATGGCTACACCTTC. This encodes CATPDRNYGYTF.

The chain uses TRBV19 and TRBJ1-2; 7 nucleotides line up with TRBD1. After removal of 5 bases from V and 2 bases from J, the junction contained 5 bases not matched to a gene. This CDR3 is built from 14 residues. CDR1 and CDR2 from the germline V gene are LNHDA and SQIVND (reference sequence). The DNA for the CDR3 is TGTGCCAGTAGTCCCCAGGGACAGAACTATGGCTACACCTTC. Translated: CASSPQGQNYGYTF.

The chain employs TRBV5-4 and TRBJ2-7; the D gene is possibly TRBD1 (7 bases). V lost 4 bases, J lost 3 bases, and 17 bases lay in between. The germline gives CDR1 SGHNT, CDR2 YYREEE (reference sequence). This CDR3 spans 15 amino acids. As DNA, the CDR3 is TGTGCCAGCAGCGGTGGGGGGACAGCTTACTACGAGCAGTACTTC. It codes for CASSGGGTAYYEQYF.

This clone came up once. This chain connects TRBV28 to TRBJ2-3; D is undetermined. Trimming took 6 bases from V and 8 from J, leaving 6 bases between them. There are 10 residues in the CDR3. CDR1 and CDR2 (germline): MDHEN, SYDVKM. The CDR3 here is CASSRGTQYF. The CDR3, as DNA: TGTGCCAGCAGCCGCGGTACGCAGTATTTT. Based on the CDR3 plus reference TRBV28 and TRBJ2-3, the full variable domain is DVKVTQSSRYLVKRTGEKVFLECVQDMDHENMFWYRQDPGLGLRLIYFSYDVKMKEKGDIPEGYSVSREKKERFSLILESASTNQTSMYLCASSRGTQYFGPGTRLTVL.

The rearrangement links TRBV28 to TRBJ2-1; no reliable D call. The V end lost 7 bases, the J end lost 0 bases, and 13 bases lay between the germline ends. CDR1 is MDHEN, CDR2 SYDVKM, per germline. The CDR3 spans 15 residues. In DNA form, the CDR3 reads TGTGCCAGCACTCTAGGAAGGTACTCCTACAATGAGCAGTTCTTC. It encodes CASTLGRYSYNEQFF.

The CDR3 nucleotides are TGTGCCAGCAGTTTAGCCCCCGGGACAGGGAATCAGCCCCAGCATTTT. It specifies CASSLAPGTGNQPQHF. The J gene is TRBJ1-5, the V gene TRBV28, with 9 bases matching TRBD1. Germline CDR1 reads MDHEN; CDR2 reads SYDVKM. The CDR3 extends over 16 amino acids. J was trimmed by 4 bases and V by 2 bases; bases with no gene match: 6.

J is TRBJ1-6 and V is TRBV7-8; D uncertain. Trimming took 4 bases from V and 7 from J, leaving 17 bases between them. Germline assignment: CDR1 SGHVS and CDR2 FQNEAQ. This CDR3 has 16 residues. This chain's CDR3 is CASSSRRGVTNSPLHF. The CDR3 region has the DNA TGTGCCAGCAGCTCGCGACGGGGTGTGACAAATTCACCCCTCCACTTT.

A word on this clone: The germline gene is not matched at one end of the junction; a read error may be the cause. The chain couples TRBV3-1 (or the pseudogene TRBV3-2) to TRBJ1-5; possible D gene TRBD1, 6 bases. The CDR3 runs 16 residues. Germline CDR1 LGHDT, CDR2 YNNKEL (reference sequence). In DNA, the CDR3 is TGTGCCAGCAGCCCATCATCCGCGGGGGGCAACCAGCCCCAGCATTTT. It is translated as CASSPSSAGGNQPQHF.